This T cell receptor beta chain was recovered during a study of vaccination effects on CD4 cells after COVID-19 (dated by TCRdb to the early 2020s). Some background on the complete study: The ViraFEST assay stimulated PBMC with viral peptide pools and then used TCR sequencing to identify antigen-specific CD4+ T cell clonotypes by expansion. Across the study, the median time from the second dose to post-vaccine sampling was 72 days (range 14 to 241). The Oncomine TCR Beta short-read assay on an Illumina iSeq 100 was used to sequence cultures from other donors in the study. In both COVID-19 convalescent patients and infection-naive vaccine recipients, the study compared SARS-CoV-2 spike-specific CD4+ TCR repertoires from before mRNA vaccination with those from after it. Altogether, some 10 COVID-19 convalescent patients and a few SARS-CoV-2-naive healthy vaccine recipients made up the full study. Some 1.9 million PBMC per well were cultured with approximately 10 ug/ml peptides in IMDM containing 5% human AB serum, approximately 9.1 IU/ml IL-2 and gentamicin. The paper as a whole reports these results and caveats: Limitations of the study were the small number of convalescent patients and the absence of early post-infection timepoints. Among healthy vaccine recipients, nearly all vaccine-induced clones were SARS-CoV-2 mono-reactive, and just 1 of 255 was cross-reactive with common cold coronaviruses. Both infection-induced and vaccine-induced clones contracted markedly at late post-vaccination timepoints, which is consistent with waning T cell responses.

This clone was counted a few times. It has no known antigen specificity. Base quality data are lacking; no much larger clone is found one base away. CDR1 MGHDK and CDR2 SYGVNS are derived from the germline V gene. V has 6 bases trimmed and J has 9 bases trimmed; junction bases matching no gene number 9. The CDR3, cysteine through phenylalanine, is 14 amino acids long. Only CDR3 DNA remains: 42 bases, in frame from the first base. After approximately eleven days of culture, CD4+ T cells were isolated with the EasySep CD4+ T cell isolation kit. Participants received two doses of either the BNT162b2 or the mRNA-1273 mRNA SARS-CoV-2 vaccine. Negative nucleocapsid antibody results before and after vaccination confirmed that the healthy vaccine recipients had no prior SARS-CoV-2 infection. On days 3 and 7, half of the culture medium was replaced with fresh IL-2-containing medium. Unless noted otherwise, every peptide stimulation condition was grown in triplicate wells. Using Ficoll-Paque Plus gradient centrifugation, PBMC were separated from whole blood and then either used fresh or cryopreserved at -140C. Genomic DNA was extracted from cultured CD4+ T cells with the QIAamp micro DNA kit.

Receptor amplification or capture employed the immunoSEQ multiplex PCR assay. TCR beta CDR3 sequencing was performed on DNA from the cultured, isolated CD4+ T cells. The study's processing was this. Non-productive TCR sequences were removed and reads were trimmed to the CDR3 region, keeping CDR3s of at least 7 amino acids. The MANAFEST web app was used to identify antigen-specific clonotypes by comparing expansion in peptide wells with expansion in reference cultures. To count as positive, a clone had to show expansion at FDR<0.05 compared with the reference and with all other wells, an odds ratio above 5, and a frequency above 0.1% in two replicate wells. Clonotypes significantly expanded in SARS-CoV-2 spike wells and in at least one common cold coronavirus spike condition were defined as cross-reactive. Levenshtein distance calculated with the stringdist R package was used to assess CDR3 similarity, and unrooted trees were constructed with ape in R 3.6.1. This is the immuneACCESS table as TCRdb keeps it, with only in-frame sequences that have V and J called. A part of the clones is gone; compared with another copy, unresolved V genes explain less than half, and the rest is unexplained. The V and J calls and clone size are taken from that table; D and trimming were inferred from the DNA. This sample gives more than 60,000 clones in total; 74% of them show up just once. The biggest ten clones account for 2% to 2.5% of the sample.

The chain couples TRBV25-1 to TRBJ2-1; 9 bases in between match TRBD2. The clonotype was recovered from a human donor who received a COVID-19 vaccine. The sample here was CD4+ T cells from PBMCs cultured without peptide, taken after COVID-19 vaccination. The DNA is as follows: TGTGCCAGCAGCTTCGCGGGGGGGCTCACTGAGCAGTTCTTC. Translated, this gives CASSFAGGLTEQFF.